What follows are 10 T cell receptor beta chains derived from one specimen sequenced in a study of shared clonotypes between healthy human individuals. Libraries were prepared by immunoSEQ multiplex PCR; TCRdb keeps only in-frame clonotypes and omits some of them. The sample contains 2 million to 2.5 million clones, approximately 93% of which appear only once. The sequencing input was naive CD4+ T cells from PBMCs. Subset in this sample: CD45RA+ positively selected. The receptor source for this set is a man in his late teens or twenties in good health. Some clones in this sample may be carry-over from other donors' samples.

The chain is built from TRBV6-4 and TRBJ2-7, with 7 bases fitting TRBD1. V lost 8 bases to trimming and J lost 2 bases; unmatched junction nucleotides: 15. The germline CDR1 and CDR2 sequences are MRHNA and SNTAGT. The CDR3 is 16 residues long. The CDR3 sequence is CASGGSARGRTYEQYF. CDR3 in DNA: TGTGCCAGCGGCGGCTCGGCCAGGGGGAGAACCTACGAGCAGTACTTC.

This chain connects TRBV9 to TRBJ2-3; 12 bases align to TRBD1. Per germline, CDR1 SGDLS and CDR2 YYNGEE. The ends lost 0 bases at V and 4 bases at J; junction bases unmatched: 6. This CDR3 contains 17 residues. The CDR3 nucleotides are TGTGCCAGCAGCGTAGGAAAGGGGACAGGGGGCTCAGATACGCAGTATTTT. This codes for CASSVGKGTGGSDTQYF.

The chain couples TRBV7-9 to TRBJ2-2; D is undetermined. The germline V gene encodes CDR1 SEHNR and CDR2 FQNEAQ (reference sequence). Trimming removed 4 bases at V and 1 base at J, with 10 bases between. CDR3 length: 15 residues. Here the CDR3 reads CASSSRDGNTGELFF. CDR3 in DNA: TGTGCCAGCAGCTCCCGTGACGGGAACACCGGGGAGCTGTTTTTT. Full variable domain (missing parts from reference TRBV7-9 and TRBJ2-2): DTGVSQNPRHKITKRGQNVTFRCDPISEHNRLYWYRQTLGQGPEFLTYFQNEAQLEKSRLLSDRFSAERPKGSFSTLEIQRTEQGDSAMYLCASSSRDGNTGELFFGEGSRLTVL.

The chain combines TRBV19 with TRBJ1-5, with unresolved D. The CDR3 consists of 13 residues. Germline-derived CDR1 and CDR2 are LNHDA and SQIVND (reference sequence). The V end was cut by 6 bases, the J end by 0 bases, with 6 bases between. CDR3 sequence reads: CASSSDSNQPQHF. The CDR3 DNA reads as TGTGCCAGTAGCTCCGATAGCAATCAGCCCCAGCATTTT.

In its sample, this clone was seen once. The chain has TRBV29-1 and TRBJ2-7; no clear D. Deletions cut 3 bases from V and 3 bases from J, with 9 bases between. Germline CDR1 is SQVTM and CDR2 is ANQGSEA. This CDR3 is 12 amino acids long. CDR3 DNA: TGCAGCGTTGAGGTAGGGAACTACGAGCAGTACTTC. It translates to CSVEVGNYEQYF.

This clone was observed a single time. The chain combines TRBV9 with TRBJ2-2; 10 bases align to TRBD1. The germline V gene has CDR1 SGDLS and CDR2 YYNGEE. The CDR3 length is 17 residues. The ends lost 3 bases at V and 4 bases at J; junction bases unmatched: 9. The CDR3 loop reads CASSGRRQGAGTGELFF. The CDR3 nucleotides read TGTGCCAGCAGCGGACGCAGACAGGGGGCCGGCACCGGGGAGCTGTTTTTT.

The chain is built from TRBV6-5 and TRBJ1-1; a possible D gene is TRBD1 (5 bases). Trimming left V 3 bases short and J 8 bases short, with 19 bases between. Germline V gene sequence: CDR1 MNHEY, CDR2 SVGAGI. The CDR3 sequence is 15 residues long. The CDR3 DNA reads TGTGCCAGCAGTTATTTGATGGGGGGGTCATGGGAAGCTTTCTTT. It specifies CASSYLMGGSWEAFF.

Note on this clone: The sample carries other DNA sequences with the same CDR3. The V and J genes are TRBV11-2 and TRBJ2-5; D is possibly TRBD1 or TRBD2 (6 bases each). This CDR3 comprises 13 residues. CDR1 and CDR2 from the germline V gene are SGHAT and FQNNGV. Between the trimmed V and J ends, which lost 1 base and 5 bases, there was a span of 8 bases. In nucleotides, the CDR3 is TGTGCCAGCAGCTTAGCGGGGGCGGAGACCCAGTACTTC. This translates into CASSLAGAETQYF. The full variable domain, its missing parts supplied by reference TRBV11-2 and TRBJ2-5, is EAGVAQSPRYKIIEKRQSVAFWCNPISGHATLYWYQQILGQGPKLLIQFQNNGVVDDSQLPKDRFSAERLKGVDSTLKIQPAKLEDSAVYLCASSLAGAETQYFGPGTRLLVL.

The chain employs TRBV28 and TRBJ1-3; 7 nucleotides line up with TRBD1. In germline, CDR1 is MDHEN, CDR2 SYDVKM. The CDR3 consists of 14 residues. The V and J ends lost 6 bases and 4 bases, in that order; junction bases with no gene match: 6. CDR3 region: CASSPTGLGNTIYF. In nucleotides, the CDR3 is TGTGCCAGCAGCCCGACAGGGCTAGGAAACACCATATATTTT.

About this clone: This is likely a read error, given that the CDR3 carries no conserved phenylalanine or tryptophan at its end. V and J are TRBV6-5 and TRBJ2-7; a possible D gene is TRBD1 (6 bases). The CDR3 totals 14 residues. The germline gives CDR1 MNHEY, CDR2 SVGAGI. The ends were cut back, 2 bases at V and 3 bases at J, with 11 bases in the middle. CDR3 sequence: CASSYRGQFYEQYL. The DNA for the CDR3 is TGTGCCAGCAGTTACAGGGGACAATTCTACGAGCAGTACCTC.